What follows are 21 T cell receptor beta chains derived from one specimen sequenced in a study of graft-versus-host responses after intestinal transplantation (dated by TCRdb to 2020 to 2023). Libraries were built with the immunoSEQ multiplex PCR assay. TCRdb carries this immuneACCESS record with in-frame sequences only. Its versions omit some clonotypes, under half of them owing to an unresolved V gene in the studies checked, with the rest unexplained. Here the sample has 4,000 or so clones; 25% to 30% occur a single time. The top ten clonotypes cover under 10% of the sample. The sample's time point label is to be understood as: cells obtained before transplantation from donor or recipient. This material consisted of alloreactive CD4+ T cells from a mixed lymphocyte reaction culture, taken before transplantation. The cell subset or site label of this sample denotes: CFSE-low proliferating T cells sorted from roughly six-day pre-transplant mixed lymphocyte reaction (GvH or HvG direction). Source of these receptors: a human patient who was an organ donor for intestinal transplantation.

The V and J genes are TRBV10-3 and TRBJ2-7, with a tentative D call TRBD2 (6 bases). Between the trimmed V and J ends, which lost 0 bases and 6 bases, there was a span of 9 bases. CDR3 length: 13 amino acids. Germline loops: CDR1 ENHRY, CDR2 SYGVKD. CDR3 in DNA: TGTGCCATCAGTGAGTCTTTGGGGGGCGAGCAGTACTTC. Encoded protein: CAISESLGGEQYF.

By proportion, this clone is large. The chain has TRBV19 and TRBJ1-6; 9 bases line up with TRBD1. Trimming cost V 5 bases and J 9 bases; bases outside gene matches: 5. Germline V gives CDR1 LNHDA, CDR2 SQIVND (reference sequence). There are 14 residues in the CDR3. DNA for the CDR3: TGTGCCAGTAGTTTTGGGACAGGGACTTCACCCCTCCACTTT. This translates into CASSFGTGTSPLHF.

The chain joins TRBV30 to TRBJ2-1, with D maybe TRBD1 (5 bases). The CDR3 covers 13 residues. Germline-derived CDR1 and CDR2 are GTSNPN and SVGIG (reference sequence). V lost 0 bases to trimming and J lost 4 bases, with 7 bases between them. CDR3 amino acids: CAWSVQDYNEQFF. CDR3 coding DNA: TGTGCCTGGAGTGTACAGGATTACAATGAGCAGTTCTTC. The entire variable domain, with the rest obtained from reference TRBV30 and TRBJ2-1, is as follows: SQTIHQWPATLVQPVGSPLSLECTVEGTSNPNLYWYRQAAGRGLQLLFYSVGIGQISSEVPQNLSASRPQDRQFILSSKKLLLSDSGFYLCAWSVQDYNEQFFGPGTRLTVL.

The CDR3 DNA reads TGCGCCAGCAGCCAAGATAGCCAGCGGGGGCAAGAGACCCAGTACTTC. Amino acid sequence: CASSQDSQRGQETQYF. The chain employs TRBV4-3 and TRBJ2-5, with 8 bases lining up with TRBD2. Germline assignment: CDR1 LGHNA and CDR2 YSLEER. The CDR3 loop spans 16 amino acids. V shed 0 bases and J 2 bases; nucleotides not matched to a gene: 5.

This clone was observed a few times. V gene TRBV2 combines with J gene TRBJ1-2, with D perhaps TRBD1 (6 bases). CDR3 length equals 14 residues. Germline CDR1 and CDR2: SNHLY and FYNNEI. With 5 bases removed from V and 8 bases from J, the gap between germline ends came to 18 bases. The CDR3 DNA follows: TGTGCCAGCAGTTTATCCCCCCAGGGGCAGGGCTACACCTTC. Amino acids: CASSLSPQGQGYTF.

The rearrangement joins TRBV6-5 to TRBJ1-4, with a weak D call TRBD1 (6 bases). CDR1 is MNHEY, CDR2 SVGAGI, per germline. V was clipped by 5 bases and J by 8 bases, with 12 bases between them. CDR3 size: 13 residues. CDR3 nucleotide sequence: TGTGCCAGCAGTGAAACAGGGTTGGAAAAACTGTTTTTT. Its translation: CASSETGLEKLFF.

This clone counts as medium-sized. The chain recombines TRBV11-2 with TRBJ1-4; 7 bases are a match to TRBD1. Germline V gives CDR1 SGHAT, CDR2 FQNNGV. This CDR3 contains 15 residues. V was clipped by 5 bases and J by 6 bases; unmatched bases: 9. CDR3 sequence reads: CASSADRLVYEKLFF. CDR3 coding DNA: TGTGCCAGCAGCGCGGACAGGCTTGTTTATGAAAAACTGTTTTTT.

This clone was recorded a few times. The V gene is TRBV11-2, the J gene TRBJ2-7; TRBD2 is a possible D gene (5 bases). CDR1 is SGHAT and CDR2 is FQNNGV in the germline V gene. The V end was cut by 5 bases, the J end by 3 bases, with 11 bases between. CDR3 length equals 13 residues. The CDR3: CASSPRTYYEQYF. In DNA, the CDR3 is TGTGCCAGCAGCCCCAGGACTTACTACGAGCAGTACTTC.

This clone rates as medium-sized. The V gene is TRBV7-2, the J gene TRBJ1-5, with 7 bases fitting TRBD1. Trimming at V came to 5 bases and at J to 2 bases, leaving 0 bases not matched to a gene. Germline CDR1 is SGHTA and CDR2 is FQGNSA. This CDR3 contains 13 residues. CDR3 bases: TGTGCCAGCAGCGGACAGGGCAATCAGCCCCAGCATTTT. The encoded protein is CASSGQGNQPQHF.

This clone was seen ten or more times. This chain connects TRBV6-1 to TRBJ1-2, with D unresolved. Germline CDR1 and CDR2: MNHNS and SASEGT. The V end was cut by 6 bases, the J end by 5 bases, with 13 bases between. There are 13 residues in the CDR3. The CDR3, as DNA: TGTGCCAGCAGCCCCACATCGATTTATGGCTACACCTTC. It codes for CASSPTSIYGYTF.

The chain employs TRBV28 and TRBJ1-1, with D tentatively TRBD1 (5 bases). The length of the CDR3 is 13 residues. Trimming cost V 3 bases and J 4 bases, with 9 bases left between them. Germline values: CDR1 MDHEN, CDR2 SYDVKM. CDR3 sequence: CASSFRGLTEAFF. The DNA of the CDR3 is TGTGCCAGCAGTTTTAGGGGACTCACTGAAGCTTTCTTT. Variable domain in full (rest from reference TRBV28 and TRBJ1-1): DVKVTQSSRYLVKRTGEKVFLECVQDMDHENMFWYRQDPGLGLRLIYFSYDVKMKEKGDIPEGYSVSREKKERFSLILESASTNQTSMYLCASSFRGLTEAFFGQGTRLTVV.

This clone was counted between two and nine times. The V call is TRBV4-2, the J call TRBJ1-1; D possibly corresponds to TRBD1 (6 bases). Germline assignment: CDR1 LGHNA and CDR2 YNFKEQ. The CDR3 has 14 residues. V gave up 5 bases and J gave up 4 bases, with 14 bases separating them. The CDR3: CASSLPGVVTEAFF. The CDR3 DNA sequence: TGTGCCAGCAGCTTGCCAGGGGTGGTCACTGAAGCTTTCTTT.

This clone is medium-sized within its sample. The CDR3 sequence is CASSVGLMNTEAFF. As DNA, the CDR3 is TGTGCCAGTAGTGTGGGACTTATGAACACTGAAGCTTTCTTT. The chain employs TRBV19 and TRBJ1-1; maybe TRBD1 (5 bases). The CDR3 spans 14 residues. V was cut by 5 bases and J by 0 bases, with 10 bases left in between. Germline V gives CDR1 LNHDA, CDR2 SQIVND (reference sequence).

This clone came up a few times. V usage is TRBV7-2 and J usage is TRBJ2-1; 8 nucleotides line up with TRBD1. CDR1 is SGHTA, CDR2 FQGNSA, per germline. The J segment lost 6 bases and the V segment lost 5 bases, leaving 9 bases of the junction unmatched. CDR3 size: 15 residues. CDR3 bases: TGTGCCAGCAGCGAACAGGGGGGAGGCTTCAATGAGCAGTTCTTC. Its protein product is CASSEQGGGFNEQFF.

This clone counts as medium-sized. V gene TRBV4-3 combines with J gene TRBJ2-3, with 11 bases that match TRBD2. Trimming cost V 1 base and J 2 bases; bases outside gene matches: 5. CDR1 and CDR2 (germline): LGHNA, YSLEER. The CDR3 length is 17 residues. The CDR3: CASSQGLAGTNTDTQYF. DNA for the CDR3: TGCGCCAGCAGCCAAGGACTAGCGGGGACGAACACAGATACGCAGTATTTT.

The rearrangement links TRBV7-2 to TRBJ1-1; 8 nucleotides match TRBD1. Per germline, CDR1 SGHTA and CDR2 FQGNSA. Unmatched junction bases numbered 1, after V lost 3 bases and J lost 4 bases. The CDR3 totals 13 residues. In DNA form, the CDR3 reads TGTGCCAGCAGCTTCACAGGGGGCACTGAAGCTTTCTTT. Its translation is CASSFTGGTEAFF.

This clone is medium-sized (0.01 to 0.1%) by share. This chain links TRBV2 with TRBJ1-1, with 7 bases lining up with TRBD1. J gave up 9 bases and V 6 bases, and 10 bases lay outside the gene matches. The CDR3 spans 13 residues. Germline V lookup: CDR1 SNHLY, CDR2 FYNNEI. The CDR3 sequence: CASSPTGSGKAFF. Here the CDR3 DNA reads TGTGCCAGCAGCCCGACAGGGTCGGGTAAAGCTTTCTTT.

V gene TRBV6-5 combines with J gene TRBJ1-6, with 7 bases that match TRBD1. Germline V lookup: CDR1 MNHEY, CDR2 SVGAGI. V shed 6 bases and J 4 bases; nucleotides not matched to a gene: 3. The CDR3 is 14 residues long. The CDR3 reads CASSSGGYNSPLHF. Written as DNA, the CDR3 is TGTGCCAGCAGCTCAGGGGGTTATAATTCACCCCTCCACTTT.

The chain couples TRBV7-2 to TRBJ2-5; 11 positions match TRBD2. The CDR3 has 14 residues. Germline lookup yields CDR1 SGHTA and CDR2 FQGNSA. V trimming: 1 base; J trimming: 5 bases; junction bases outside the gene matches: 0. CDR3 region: CASSLVAGGETQYF. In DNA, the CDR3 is TGTGCCAGCAGCTTAGTAGCGGGGGGGGAGACCCAGTACTTC.

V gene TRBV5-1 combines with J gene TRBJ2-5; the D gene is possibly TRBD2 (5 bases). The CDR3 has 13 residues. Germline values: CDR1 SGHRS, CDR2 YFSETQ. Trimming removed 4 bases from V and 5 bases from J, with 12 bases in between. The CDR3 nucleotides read TGCGCCAGCAGCCGGGATCCGGGTGAGACCCAGTACTTC. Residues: CASSRDPGETQYF.

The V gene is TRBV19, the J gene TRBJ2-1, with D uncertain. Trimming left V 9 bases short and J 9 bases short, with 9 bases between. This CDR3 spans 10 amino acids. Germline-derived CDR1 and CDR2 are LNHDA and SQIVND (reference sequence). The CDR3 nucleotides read TGTGCCAGCTCGGCCTTTGAGCAGTTCTTC. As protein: CASSAFEQFF.